A selection of T cell receptor beta chains follows, all from one sample in a study of T cells in Graves' hyperthyroidism and ophthalmopathy. TCRdb reanalysed the multiplex PCR reads using MiXCR and keeps one entry per CDR3 protein. Among under 450,000 distinct CDR3 sequences, roughly 13% were seen once, and the ten largest hold roughly 20%. The sequenced material came from blood. Every receptor here comes from a man between 25 and 39 years old with Graves' hyperthyroidism that later progressed to Graves' ophthalmopathy. CDR3s include the opening cysteine and the closing phenylalanine or tryptophan. The D gene is left open where the match is weak. Size values are once, few and many counts, or a class for expanded clones, and some rows have none.

CAWSVASWDYGYTF TGTGCCTGGAGTGTAGCCTCTTGGGACTATGGCTACACCTTC NA TRBJ1-2 TRBV30 many
CSVLTGAGSPLHF TGCAGCGTATTGACAGGGGCGGGATCACCCCTCCACTTT TRBD1 TRBJ1-6 TRBV29-1 few
CASSQSQDSPLHF TGTGCCAGCAGCCAGAGCCAGGATTCACCCCTCCACTTT NA TRBJ1-6 TRBV14 few
CSVEGRLNTEAFF TGCAGCGTTGAGGGCAGGTTGAACACTGAAGCTTTCTTT NA TRBJ1-1 TRBV29-1 many
CSAGDSRNTEAFF TGCAGTGCGGGGGACAGCCGGAACACTGAAGCTTTCTTT TRBD1 TRBJ1-1 TRBV20-1 many
CGSSPLRGVRYSPLHF TGTGGCAGCAGCCCCTTACGGGGAGTTAGATACTCACCCCTCCACTTT NA TRBJ1-6 TRBV7-2 NA
CASSLRTGGRNSPLHF TGTGCCAGCAGTCTCCGCACAGGGGGCAGAAATTCACCCCTCCACTTT TRBD1 TRBJ1-6 TRBV2 NA
CASSLRPIAYEQYF TGTGCCAGCAGTTTACGGCCGATAGCCTACGAGCAGTACTTC NA TRBJ2-7 TRBV28 many
CASSYPGQQNSPLHF TGTGCCAGCAGTTACCCGGGGCAGCAAAATTCACCCCTCCACTTT NA TRBJ1-6 TRBV6-2/TRBV6-3 many
CASSRQGSGANVLTF TGTGCCAGCAGCCGACAGGGGTCTGGGGCCAACGTCCTGACTTTC TRBD1 TRBJ2-6 TRBV5-6 few
CASSEWKGGYEQYF TGTGCCAGCAGCGAATGGAAGGGAGGGTACGAGCAGTACTTC TRBD2 TRBJ2-7 TRBV11-3 NA
CASTLASTKTDTQYF TGTGCCAGCACCTTAGCAAGTACTAAGACAGATACGCAGTATTTT NA TRBJ2-3 TRBV5-5 many